This T cell receptor (beta chain) was profiled in a study of T-cell reconstitution after alpha-beta-depleted transplantation in children. Findings and limits, study-wide: A year had passed since transplant, and T-cell counts and diversity by then came mostly from newly produced T cells. Diversity of TCRbeta at day 60 was high in some patients, arising from surviving recipient T cells and thymic progenitors. Several hundred expanded graft clones reportedly supplied alpha-beta T cells about two months after transplant.

Preparation of the TCRbeta library was carried out with unique molecular identifiers. A single record per CDR3 protein comes from TCRdb applying MiXCR to the PCR reads. The sample comprises about 210,000 distinct CDR3 sequences, approximately 17% of which are singletons, and around 44% rests with the top ten. This clonotype was seen at least ten times. Its specificity is unknown. This CDR3 region has 15 residues. V shed 5 bases, J shed 5 bases, and the junction held 11 bases outside the gene matches. CDR1 is SEHNR and CDR2 is FQNEAQ in the germline V gene (reference sequence). The input for sequencing was PBMCs, mostly from graft donor cells, taken 360 days after TCRalphabeta/CD19-depleted stem cell transplant. The chain uses TRBV7-9 and TRBJ2-5; 7 nucleotides align to TRBD1. This receptor was identified in a male patient under 10 years old who had a stem cell transplant for acute lymphoblastic leukemia, so the T cells may come from the graft donor. CDR3 coding DNA: TGTGCCAGCAGCGTTTGGGACAGTGGGGAGGAGACCCAGTACTTC. This gives the protein CASSVWDSGEETQYF.